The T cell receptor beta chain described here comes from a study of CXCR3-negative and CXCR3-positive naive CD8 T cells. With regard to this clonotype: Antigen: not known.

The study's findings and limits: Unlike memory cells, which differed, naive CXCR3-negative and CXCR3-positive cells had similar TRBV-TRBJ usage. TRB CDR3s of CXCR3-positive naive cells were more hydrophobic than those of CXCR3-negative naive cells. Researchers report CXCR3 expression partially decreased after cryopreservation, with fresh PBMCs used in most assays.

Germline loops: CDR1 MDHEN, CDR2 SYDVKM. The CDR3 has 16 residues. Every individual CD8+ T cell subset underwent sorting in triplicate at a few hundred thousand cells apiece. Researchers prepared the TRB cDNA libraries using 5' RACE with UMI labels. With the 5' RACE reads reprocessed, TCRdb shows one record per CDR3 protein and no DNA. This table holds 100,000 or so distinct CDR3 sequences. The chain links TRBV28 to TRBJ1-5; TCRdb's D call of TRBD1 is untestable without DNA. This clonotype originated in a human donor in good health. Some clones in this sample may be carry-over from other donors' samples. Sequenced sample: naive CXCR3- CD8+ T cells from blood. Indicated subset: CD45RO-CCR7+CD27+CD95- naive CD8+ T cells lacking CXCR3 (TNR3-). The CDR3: CASSSTGEGVNQPQHF. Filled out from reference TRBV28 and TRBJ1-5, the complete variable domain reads DVKVTQSSRYLVKRTGEKVFLECVQDMDHENMFWYRQDPGLGLRLIYFSYDVKMKEKGDIPEGYSVSREKKERFSLILESASTNQTSMYLCASSSTGEGVNQPQHFGDGTRLSIL.